This TCR beta chain was identified during a study of blood T cells in healthy people across ages. This clonotype has only a few counts. This CDR3 has 14 amino acids. The V gene's germline CDR1 is GTSNPN and CDR2 SVGIG (reference sequence). Germline trimming cut 2 bases from V and 5 bases from J; bases unmatched to any gene: 5. Alongside a J-beta primer mix, a sample-barcoded 5' primer served in a second PCR lasting about 7 to 12 cycles. MiXCR, run by TCRdb on the 5' RACE reads, gives a single entry per CDR3 protein. The sample holds nearly 800,000 distinct CDR3 sequences, just under 25% seen once. This sample also belongs to another study, concerning T cells of mothers and their children.

This TCR came from a boy younger than 18 in good health. The specimen sequenced was blood. This chain connects TRBV30 to TRBJ1-4; 7 bases align to TRBD1. Here the CDR3 reads CAWSSGGGNEKLFF. The CDR3 DNA is TGTGCCTGGAGTTCAGGGGGGGGCAATGAAAAACTGTTTTTT.